This T cell receptor beta chain was recovered during a study of response to subunit inactivated influenza vaccine. CDR1 is ENHRY and CDR2 is SYGVKD in the germline V gene. This CDR3 is 13 amino acids long. With 5 bases clipped from V and 10 bases from J, the junction kept 8 bases outside the gene matches. Study conclusions and caveats: It was the authors' suggestion that each seasonal influenza vaccination recruits few new T cells.

MiXCR was run by TCRdb on the RT-PCR reads, yielding one entry per CDR3 protein. The sample carries 550,000 to 600,000 distinct CDR3 sequences, over 9.5% recorded once. This clonotype was seen a few times. The antigen is not known. V gene TRBV10-3 combines with J gene TRBJ2-1, with 7 bases lining up with TRBD2. The sequence was obtained from a man aged 45-60 years who received an inactivated influenza vaccine. The sequencing here drew on PBMCs from blood, taken on the day of vaccination. The CDR3 region is CAISSPGREEQFF. In nucleotides, the CDR3 is TGTGCCATCAGTTCCCCTGGGAGGGAGGAGCAGTTCTTC.